This T cell receptor beta chain derives from a study of beta chain features in type 1 diabetes. V lost 3 bases, J lost 3 bases, and 3 bases stayed unmatched. The CDR3 length is 14 residues. The germline gives CDR1 MGHRA, CDR2 YSYEKL. Expressed TCRB transcripts got sequenced, as all isolated RNA was reverse transcribed. Data came from immunoSEQ multiplex PCR; TCRdb stores just in-frame clones and leaves some out. The data show more than 120,000 clones, about 10% seen once. At least ten counts were recorded for this clone. The chain combines TRBV4-1 with TRBJ2-3; 7 bases line up with TRBD1. The specimen was naive CD4+ T cells from blood. The source is a man aged 18 to 35 in good health. The CDR3 reads CASSHRQGTDTQYF. Here the CDR3 DNA reads TGCGCCAGCAGCCACCGACAGGGAACAGATACGCAGTATTTT.